Below are 27 T cell receptor beta chains sequenced from a single sample in a study of blood T cells in healthy people across ages. Alongside a J-beta primer mix, a sample-barcoded 5' primer served in a second PCR lasting roughly 7 to 12 cycles. MiXCR, run by TCRdb on the 5' RACE reads, gives a single entry per CDR3 protein. The sample lists 550,000 to 750,000 distinct CDR3 sequences, roughly 20% occurring once. The sequencing input was blood. All receptors derive from a man between 65 and 80 years old in good health.

This chain connects TRBV2 to TRBJ2-1; 8 positions match TRBD2. This CDR3 has 14 residues. Looked up from germline, CDR1 is SNHLY and CDR2 is FYNNEI. Unmatched junction bases numbered 2, after V lost 7 bases and J lost 0 bases. DNA for the CDR3: TGTGCCAGCATCAGCGGGAGCTCCTACAATGAGCAGTTCTTC. Translation: CASISGSSYNEQFF.

This clonotype was observed at least ten times. The chain recombines TRBV24-1 with TRBJ2-3, with D unresolved. CDR1 is KGHDR, CDR2 SFDVKD, per germline. CDR3 length equals 13 residues. The ends were cut back, 5 bases at V and 3 bases at J, with 8 bases in the middle. The CDR3 loop reads CATSVGWTDTQYF. For the CDR3, the DNA is TGTGCCACCAGTGTTGGGTGGACAGATACGCAGTATTTT.

This clonotype showed up just a few times. J is TRBJ2-4 and V is TRBV6-6; D is undetermined. The germline V gene encodes CDR1 MNHNY and CDR2 SVGAGI (reference sequence). This CDR3 region has 15 residues. Trimming took 5 bases from V and 0 from J, leaving 11 bases between them. CDR3 residues: CASSRFAIAKNIQYF. The CDR3 region has the DNA TGTGCCAGCAGTCGATTTGCCATAGCCAAAAACATTCAGTACTTC.

The rearrangement joins TRBV2 to TRBJ2-1, with 13 positions matching TRBD2. V was pared by 8 bases and J by 5 bases, with 6 bases of the junction left unmatched. The CDR3 extends over 15 amino acids. Germline V gene lookup returns CDR1 SNHLY and CDR2 FYNNEI. Here the CDR3 reads CASPGLAGVDNEQFF. The CDR3, as DNA: TGTGCCAGCCCCGGACTAGCGGGAGTCGACAATGAGCAGTTCTTC.

With respect to this clonotype: Compared with germline, one end of the junction differs, possibly owing to a read error. V is TRBV2 and J is TRBJ2-5; possibly TRBD1 for D (7 bases). Germline lookup yields CDR1 SNHLY and CDR2 FYNNEI. The CDR3 sequence is 13 residues long. The CDR3 DNA reads TGTGCCAGCAGGCGGGACAGAGAAGATACCCAGTACTTC. It yields the protein CASRRDREDTQYF.

This sequence joins TRBV28 and TRBJ2-6; 7 bases are a match to TRBD1. The CDR3 runs 13 residues. V trimming: 5 bases; J trimming: 9 bases; junction bases outside the gene matches: 4. Germline lookup yields CDR1 MDHEN and CDR2 SYDVKM. CDR3 in amino acids: CASSGGQSNVLTF. The CDR3 nucleotides are TGTGCCAGCAGTGGGGGACAGAGCAACGTCCTGACTTTC.

The chain carries TRBV20-1 and TRBJ2-1; 7 bases agree with TRBD2. The V gene's germline CDR1 is DFQATT and CDR2 SNEGSKA (reference sequence). V lost 6 bases, J lost 5 bases, and 7 bases stayed unmatched. This CDR3 is 13 amino acids long. CDR3 in amino acids: CSAGYTSDNEQFF. CDR3 sequence (DNA): TGCAGTGCGGGATATACTAGCGACAATGAGCAGTTCTTC.

This clonotype was found a few times. Here the CDR3 reads CASSLMNGNYNEQFF. For the CDR3, the DNA is TGTGCCAGCAGCTTAATGAACGGGAACTACAATGAGCAGTTCTTC. The V call is TRBV7-2, the J call TRBJ2-1; maybe TRBD2 (5 bases). The germline V and J ends were trimmed by 2 bases and 3 bases, with 11 bases remaining between them. The CDR3 loop spans 15 amino acids. Germline V lookup: CDR1 SGHTA, CDR2 FQGNSA.

The V call is TRBV20-1, the J call TRBJ2-5, with TRBD2 matching 12 bases. With the DNA end fitting TRBJ2-7 better, the J assignment may be wrong. CDR3 length: 15 amino acids. Germline lookup yields CDR1 DFQATT and CDR2 SNEGSKA (reference sequence). The CDR3 loop reads CSASSSPSGRVEQYF. Written as DNA, the CDR3 is TGCAGTGCTAGCAGCTCCCCTAGCGGGAGGGTCGAGCAGTACTTC.

The chain couples TRBV27 to TRBJ1-2; no clear D. V lost 4 bases, J lost 4 bases, and 16 bases lay in between. Per the germline V gene, CDR1 is MNHEY and CDR2 is SMNVEV (reference sequence). The CDR3 extends over 15 amino acids. CDR3 sequence (DNA): TGTGCCAGCAGTTCTAAGAAGGTCCCGATCTATGGCTACACCTTC. Its protein product is CASSSKKVPIYGYTF.

The sample holds a few counts of this clonotype. J is TRBJ2-1 and V is TRBV29-1, with a weak D call TRBD2 (6 bases). The CDR3 spans 14 residues. With 6 bases removed from V and 4 bases from J, the gap between germline ends came to 16 bases. Germline CDR1 reads SQVTM; CDR2 reads ANQGSEA. CDR3 protein: CSVSPGELYNEQFF. CDR3 in DNA: TGCAGCGTAAGCCCGGGGGAACTTTACAATGAGCAGTTCTTC.

This clonotype was observed a handful of times. The CDR3 nucleotides are TGCAGCGTTGAGGGGATTGGAAGGGCCAACGTCCTGACTTTC. Its translation is CSVEGIGRANVLTF. The V call is TRBV29-1, the J call TRBJ2-6; D remains unclear. V was clipped by 3 bases and J by 5 bases, with 11 bases between them. Germline V gene data show CDR1 as SQVTM and CDR2 as ANQGSEA. This CDR3 has 14 amino acids.

This clonotype came up many times. The chain employs TRBV18 and TRBJ2-1; D not certain. The CDR3 runs 12 residues. The ends were cut back, 2 bases at V and 6 bases at J, with 5 bases in the middle. Looked up from germline, CDR1 is KGHSH and CDR2 is LQKENI. CDR3 sequence: CASSPWGNEQFF. Here the CDR3 DNA reads TGTGCCAGCTCACCATGGGGCAATGAGCAGTTCTTC.

This clonotype was seen many times. The chain has TRBV20-1 and TRBJ2-5; 8 nucleotides align to TRBD2. Germline V gene sequence: CDR1 DFQATT, CDR2 SNEGSKA (reference sequence). Trimming took 1 base from V and 1 from J; bases not matched to a gene: 5. The CDR3 sequence is 15 residues long. In DNA, the CDR3 is TGCAGTGCTAGAGCGGCGCGGGAGGCCCAAGAGACCCAGTACTTC. This encodes CSARAAREAQETQYF.

The rearrangement joins TRBV12-3 or TRBV12-4 to TRBJ2-5; 7 bases are a match to TRBD2. Trimming cost V 5 bases and J 3 bases; bases outside gene matches: 9. This CDR3 contains 15 residues. CDR3 nucleotide sequence: TGTGCCAGCAGTGCCCTAGGGGCGGGGGAAGAGACCCAGTACTTC. It specifies CASSALGAGEETQYF.

The chain joins TRBV30 to TRBJ2-5, with TRBD2 identical over 11 bases. This CDR3 is 15 amino acids long. With V trimmed by 0 bases and J by 5 bases, 5 bases remained unmatched. Germline loops: CDR1 GTSNPN, CDR2 SVGIG (reference sequence). The CDR3 region has the DNA TGTGCCTGGAGTGTACGGATAGCGGGAGGGGAGACCCAGTACTTC. Protein product: CAWSVRIAGGETQYF.

The chain uses TRBV20-1 and TRBJ1-4; TRBD1 agrees at 9 bases. Germline loops: CDR1 DFQATT, CDR2 SNEGSKA (reference sequence). This CDR3 is built from 15 residues. V lost 3 bases and J lost 2; bases outside the gene matches: 4. CDR3 protein: CSASKGTGTNEKLFF. In nucleotides, the CDR3 is TGCAGTGCTAGTAAGGGGACAGGGACTAATGAAAAACTGTTTTTT.

This clonotype was detected a few times. J is TRBJ2-5 and V is TRBV7-9; tentative D call: TRBD1 (5 bases). The DNA end is a closer match to TRBJ2-7, so the J assignment may be wrong. The CDR3 runs 14 residues. Germline lookup yields CDR1 SEHNR and CDR2 FQNEAQ (reference sequence). This CDR3 reads CASSATAWDYEQYF. The CDR3 coding sequence is TGTGCCAGCAGCGCGACAGCTTGGGACTACGAGCAGTACTTC.

This clonotype turned up a few times. The CDR3 coding sequence is TGTGCCAGCAGCCACGGTAGCGGCGGGGACATTCAGTACTTC. It yields the protein CASSHGSGGDIQYF. The chain is built from TRBV3-1 and TRBJ2-4; weak D call: TRBD2 (6 bases). CDR1 LGHDT and CDR2 YNNKEL come from the germline V gene (reference sequence). The CDR3 is made up of 14 amino acids. V was trimmed by 3 bases and J by 8 bases, leaving 14 bases between them.

As concerns this clonotype: A much larger clone lies one base from this, so it may be a read error. The V and J genes are TRBV7-2 and TRBJ2-1; TRBD2 might be the D (6 bases). Germline V CDR1 and CDR2: SGHTA, FQGNSA. V lost 1 base to trimming and J lost 6 bases, with 13 bases between them. The CDR3 is 15 amino acids. The CDR3 DNA is TGTGCCAGCAGCTTAGGGACTAACGGGAGCAATGAGCAGTTCTTC. Translating gives CASSLGTNGSNEQFF.

This clonotype was observed a few times. The chain combines TRBV5-5 with TRBJ2-1; perhaps D is TRBD1 or TRBD2 (5 bases each). This CDR3 spans 12 amino acids. Trimming shortened V by 3 bases and J by 9 bases, and 10 bases separated the two germline ends. CDR1 is SGHKS, CDR2 YYEKEE, per germline (reference sequence). This CDR3 is CASSWQGPEQFF. The CDR3 nucleotides are TGTGCCAGCAGCTGGCAGGGACCTGAGCAGTTCTTC.

To note about this clonotype: The junction departs from germline at one end; a sequencing error may be responsible. J is TRBJ1-2 and V is TRBV7-2; D possibly corresponds to TRBD1 (6 bases). Germline V CDR1 and CDR2: SGHTA, FQGNSA. CDR3 length equals 16 residues. The CDR3 region is CANSLGMPGQQRGYTF. For the CDR3, the DNA is TGTGCCAACAGCTTAGGTATGCCGGGACAACAGAGGGGCTACACCTTC.

This clonotype was detected a few times. This chain connects TRBV5-1 to TRBJ2-1; D uncertain. The germline V gene encodes CDR1 SGHRS and CDR2 YFSETQ. Trimming cost V 0 bases and J 1 base, with 11 bases left between them. The CDR3 totals 16 residues. CDR3 in amino acids: CASSLEVGHSYNEQFF. The CDR3 DNA is TGCGCCAGCAGCTTGGAGGTGGGCCATTCCTACAATGAGCAGTTCTTC.

The rearrangement joins TRBV5-1 to TRBJ1-3; no firm D call. Between the trimmed V and J ends, which lost 2 bases and 4 bases, there was a span of 10 bases. The CDR3 consists of 14 residues. CDR1 SGHRS and CDR2 YFSETQ come from the germline V gene. The CDR3 region is CASSLGQVGNTIYF. CDR3 nucleotides: TGCGCCAGCAGCTTAGGGCAAGTCGGAAACACCATATATTTT.

The chain recombines TRBV3-1 with TRBJ2-7; 7 bases agree with TRBD1. Germline-derived CDR1 and CDR2 are LGHDT and YNNKEL (reference sequence). The CDR3 sequence is 16 residues long. V trimming: 4 bases; J trimming: 3 bases; junction bases outside the gene matches: 12. The CDR3, as DNA: TGTGCCAGCAGCCGAAGTCACAGGGGAAAGGGCTACGAGCAGTACTTC. Protein product: CASSRSHRGKGYEQYF.

This CDR3 is CASSSWTSGRRETQYF. For the CDR3, the DNA is TGTGCCAGCAGCTCGTGGACTAGCGGGAGGCGGGAGACCCAGTACTTC. The V gene is TRBV7-2, the J gene TRBJ2-5; 14 positions match TRBD2. The germline V gene encodes CDR1 SGHTA and CDR2 FQGNSA. Trimming cost V 4 bases and J 5 bases; bases outside gene matches: 6. This CDR3 comprises 16 residues.

This clonotype was seen more than once but under ten times. Written as DNA, the CDR3 is TGTGCCAGCAGCTTAGGAACCAGGACGAACACCGGGGAGCTGTTTTTT. It encodes CASSLGTRTNTGELFF. The J gene is TRBJ2-2, the V gene TRBV11-3, with D unclear. The CDR3 has 16 amino acids. Between the trimmed V and J ends, which lost 1 base and 0 bases, there was a span of 9 bases. The germline V gene encodes CDR1 SGHNT and CDR2 YENEEA.